The rows below give T cell receptor beta chains drawn from one sample of a study of siplizumab effects on memory and regulatory T cells. Using immunoSEQ multiplex PCR, the repertoire was profiled, and TCRdb retains in-frame clones only, with some absent. The sample carries tens of thousands of clones, over 85% recorded once. The specimen sequenced was CD8+ T cells sorted from blood. Receptors originate from a human donor in good health. CDR3s include the opening cysteine and the closing phenylalanine or tryptophan. D genes are given only for firm matches. The size of a clone is reported for some rows only, either as once, few or many, or as a class for expanded clones.

J gene | V gene | D gene | clone size | CDR3 protein | CDR3 DNA
TRBJ2-7 | TRBV28 | - | - | CASSGVAVFWEQYF | TGTGCCAGCAGTGGAGTAGCGGTGTTTTGGGAGCAGTACTTC
TRBJ2-5 | TRBV7-9 | - | - | CASSLGEETQYF | TGTGCCAGCAGCTTAGGGGAAGAGACCCAGTACTTC
TRBJ2-1 | TRBV5-1 | TRBD2 | - | CASSPKLAGGPRNEQFF | TGCGCCAGCAGCCCGAAACTAGCGGGAGGGCCTCGCAATGAGCAGTTCTTC
TRBJ1-2 | TRBV7-3 | TRBD1 | - | CASSETGGYGYTF | TGTGCCAGCTCTGAGACAGGGGGCTATGGCTACACCTTC
TRBJ2-2 | TRBV11-3 | - | once | CASSPPGLENTGELFF | TGTGCCAGCAGCCCCCCGGGACTCGAAAACACCGGGGAGCTGTTTTTT
TRBJ2-7 | TRBV5-1 | TRBD1 | - | CASRRGTGDIYEQYF | TGCGCCAGCAGACGAGGGACAGGGGACATCTACGAGCAGTACTTC
TRBJ2-7 | TRBV7-9 | - | - | CASSWDEGLRYF | TGTGCCAGCAGCTGGGATGAGGGACTGCGTTACTTC
TRBJ1-2 | TRBV29-1 | - | - | CSAPYDGSPTMGRTF | TGCAGCGCCCCTTACGACGGAAGCCCTACTATGGGGCGCACCTTC
TRBJ1-4 | TRBV28 | - | - | CASKGGPGGEKLFF | TGTGCCAGCAAAGGTGGCCCGGGAGGTGAAAAACTGTTTTTT
TRBJ1-1 | TRBV9 | - | - | CASSVGSQNTEAFF | TGTGCCAGCAGCGTAGGCAGCCAGAACACTGAAGCTTTCTTT
TRBJ2-1 | TRBV10-2 | - | once | CASSESTRLLREQFF | TGCGCCAGCAGTGAGTCGACTCGTCTCCTACGGGAGCAGTTCTTC
TRBJ2-7 | TRBV7-8 | TRBD1 | - | CASSLRDRAVYEQYF | TGTGCCAGCAGCTTACGGGACAGAGCCGTCTACGAGCAGTACTTC
TRBJ1-2 | TRBV27 | - | - | CASSSQFRPEWRGYTF | TGTGCCAGCAGTTCCCAATTTAGACCCGAATGGCGGGGCTACACCTTC
TRBJ2-7 | TRBV5-1 | TRBD2 | - | CASSLGAGGASEQYF | TGCGCCAGCAGCTTGGGTGCGGGAGGGGCAAGCGAGCAGTACTTC
TRBJ2-1 | TRBV4-1 | - | - | CASSPGYNEQFF | TGCGCCAGCAGCCCGGGGTACAATGAGCAGTTCTTC
TRBJ2-1 | TRBV9 | - | - | CASSADEDEQFF | TGTGCCAGCAGCGCCGACGAAGATGAGCAGTTCTTC
TRBJ1-6 | TRBV28 | - | few | CASSLPLTAGNSPLHF | TGTGCCAGCAGTTTACCCTTAACAGCAGGGAATTCACCCCTCCACTTT
TRBJ2-7 | TRBV28 | - | - | CASRGREFGEQYF | TGTGCCAGCAGGGGTCGGGAGTTCGGCGAGCAGTACTTC
TRBJ2-3 | TRBV6-5 | - | - | CASTSLPGTDTQYF | TGTGCCAGCACCTCATTGCCCGGCACAGATACGCAGTATTTT
TRBJ2-5 | TRBV2 | - | - | CASSGELGETQYF | TGTGCCAGCAGTGGAGAGCTGGGAGAGACCCAGTACTTC
TRBJ1-5 | TRBV28 | - | medium-sized | CASSILIGPESLGNQPQHF | TGTGCCAGCAGTATCTTGATCGGGCCCGAAAGTTTGGGCAATCAGCCCCAGCATTTT
TRBJ2-1 | TRBV27 | - | - | CASSFPSAEQFF | TGTGCCAGCAGCTTCCCGTCGGCGGAGCAGTTCTTC
TRBJ1-2 | TRBV21-1 | - | - | CASSNLRGPFGYGYTF | TGTGCCAGCAGCAATTTGAGGGGGCCCTTTGGCTATGGCTACACCTTC
TRBJ1-2 | TRBV4-1 | - | - | CASSQDTGGWGYTF | TGCGCCAGCAGCCAAGATACTGGGGGCTGGGGCTACACCTTC
TRBJ2-3 | TRBV27 | TRBD2 | - | CASSLSAGGPGDTQYF | TGTGCCAGCAGTTTATCGGCGGGAGGGCCGGGAGATACGCAGTATTTT
TRBJ2-5 | TRBV27 | - | - | CASSLSLTAQETQYF | TGTGCCAGCAGTTTATCGCTGACGGCCCAAGAGACCCAGTACTTC
TRBJ1-1 | TRBV28 | - | - | CASNVVRGANTEAFF | TGTGCCAGCAACGTGGTCCGAGGGGCGAACACTGAAGCTTTCTTT
TRBJ2-7 | TRBV19 | - | - | CASSLTTGTTYEQYF | TGTGCCAGCTCCCTCACAACAGGTACCACCTACGAGCAGTACTTC
TRBJ2-1 | TRBV9 | TRBD2 | - | CASSGPGLAGANRGNEQFF | TGTGCCAGCAGCGGCCCCGGACTAGCGGGAGCAAACCGGGGCAATGAGCAGTTCTTC
TRBJ1-4 | TRBV7-9 | - | - | CASSPPLSSTATNEKLFF | TGTGCCAGCAGCCCCCCCTTGTCGTCAACCGCAACTAATGAAAAACTGTTTTTT
TRBJ1-4 | TRBV10-3 | TRBD1 | - | CAISIDREGEKLFF | TGTGCCATCAGTATTGACAGGGAGGGCGAAAAACTGTTTTTT
TRBJ1-2 | TRBV15 | - | - | CATSRDSHGYTF | TGTGCCACCAGCAGAGACTCCCACGGCTACACCTTC
TRBJ2-7 | TRBV9 | - | - | CASSPSSGISYEQYF | TGTGCCAGCAGCCCTAGCTCAGGGATCTCCTACGAGCAGTACTTC
TRBJ2-4 | TRBV28 | - | - | CASSPRLARNIQYF | TGTGCCAGCAGTCCCCGGCTAGCCAGAAACATTCAGTACTTC
TRBJ2-3 | TRBV7-3 | - | - | CASSLRGSSTDTQYF | TGTGCCAGCAGCTTACGGGGTTCTAGCACAGATACGCAGTATTTT